What follows are 8 T cell receptor beta chains derived from one specimen sequenced in a study of radiotherapy plus CTLA-4 blockade in lung cancer. Some clones are missing from TCRdb's copy, which holds only in-frame ones; the method was immunoSEQ multiplex PCR. This sample has about 97,000 clones, with about four fifths found just once. The sample in question was peripheral blood, obtained from a patient treated with radiotherapy plus ipilimumab. These receptors all stem from a human donor with non-small cell lung cancer who had a partial response to radiotherapy plus ipilimumab. Some clones in this sample may be carry-over from other donors' samples.

The V and J genes are TRBV10-2 and TRBJ1-1; D is ambiguous. Germline V gene sequence: CDR1 WSHSY, CDR2 SAAADI. The ends were cut back, 0 bases at V and 6 bases at J, with 11 bases in the middle. CDR3 length: 14 residues. CDR3 region: CASSESFPGAEAFF. In DNA, the CDR3 is TGCGCCAGCAGTGAGTCGTTCCCAGGCGCTGAAGCTTTCTTT.

CDR3 sequence reads: CASSQTGQTTYEQYF. The CDR3 DNA is TGCGCCAGCAGCCAAACCGGACAGACAACCTACGAGCAGTACTTC. The V gene is TRBV4-3, the J gene TRBJ2-7, with a tentative D call TRBD1 (6 bases). Germline CDR1 LGHNA, CDR2 YSLEER. V was cut by 2 bases and J by 2 bases, with 13 bases left in between. The CDR3 spans 15 residues.

The chain carries TRBV5-4 and TRBJ2-5; no firm D call. The DNA end favors TRBJ2-7, so the J call may be wrong. The CDR3 contains 12 residues. CDR1 is SGHNT, CDR2 YYREEE, per germline (reference sequence). CDR3 nucleotide sequence: TGTGCCAGCAGTTCTTCACCCTACGAGCAGTACTTC. Protein product: CASSSSPYEQYF.

The gene calls are TRBV18 and TRBJ2-7, with 9 bases matching TRBD2. Germline-derived CDR1 and CDR2 are KGHSH and LQKENI. The CDR3 spans 15 residues. Trimming at V came to 0 bases and at J to 2 bases, leaving 2 bases not matched to a gene. DNA of the CDR3: TGTGCCAGCTCACCACCTAGCGGGGGAGCCTACGAGCAGTACTTC. This codes for CASSPPSGGAYEQYF.

This clone was seen just once. The V gene is TRBV19, the J gene TRBJ2-4, with a weak D call TRBD2 (5 bases). The V gene lost 1 base and the J gene lost 9 bases, with 13 bases spanning the gap. Germline CDR1 and CDR2: LNHDA and SQIVND (reference sequence). The CDR3 loop spans 14 amino acids. This CDR3 is CASSIAPTGSIQYF. CDR3 nucleotide sequence: TGTGCCAGTAGTATAGCCCCCACGGGGAGCATTCAGTACTTC.

This clone was recorded many times. The gene calls are TRBV10-3 and TRBJ2-7, with TRBD2 as a possible D gene (5 bases). V was trimmed by 3 bases and J by 0 bases, leaving 12 bases between them. The CDR3 contains 15 residues. The germline V gene has CDR1 ENHRY and CDR2 SYGVKD. The CDR3 spells CAISESTRSSYEQYF. CDR3 bases: TGTGCCATCAGTGAATCCACTAGATCCTCCTACGAGCAGTACTTC.

Concerning this clone itself: Other DNA sequences in this sample translate to the same CDR3. The CDR3: CASSVVGDTGELFF. The CDR3 nucleotides are TGTGCCAGCAGCGTAGTAGGAGACACCGGGGAGCTGTTTTTT. The chain couples TRBV9 to TRBJ2-2; D gene uncertain. CDR3 length: 14 residues. In germline, CDR1 is SGDLS, CDR2 YYNGEE. The V end was cut by 0 bases, the J end by 3 bases, with 6 bases between.

The chain joins TRBV7-3 to TRBJ2-7; 11 nucleotides line up with TRBD2. With 0 bases clipped from V and 5 bases from J, the junction kept 6 bases outside the gene matches. Germline values: CDR1 SGHTA, CDR2 FQGTGA. CDR3 length: 16 residues. CDR3 DNA: TGTGCCAGCAGCTTAACCGGGACTAGCGGCCCCAACGAGCAGTACTTC. It codes for CASSLTGTSGPNEQYF. Full variable domain (rest looked up from reference TRBV7-3 and TRBJ2-7): GAGVSQTPSNKVTEKGKYVELRCDPISGHTALYWYRQSLGQGPEFLIYFQGTGAADDSGLPNDRFFAVRPEGSVSTLKIQRTERGDSAVYLCASSLTGTSGPNEQYFGPGTRLTVT.